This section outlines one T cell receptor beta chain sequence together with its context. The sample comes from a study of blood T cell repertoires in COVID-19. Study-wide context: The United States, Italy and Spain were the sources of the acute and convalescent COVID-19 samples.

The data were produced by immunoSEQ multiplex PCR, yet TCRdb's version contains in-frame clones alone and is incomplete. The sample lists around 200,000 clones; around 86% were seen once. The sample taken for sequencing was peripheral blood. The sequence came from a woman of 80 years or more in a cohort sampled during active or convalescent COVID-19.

The CDR3: CALGIGASRGDTQYF. CDR3 DNA: TGTGCCCTGGGCATCGGGGCGTCAAGGGGGGATACGCAGTATTTT. The gene calls are TRBV7-9 and TRBJ2-3; TRBD1 might be the D (6 bases). The CDR3 loop spans 15 amino acids. Germline CDR1 is SEHNR and CDR2 is FQNEAQ (reference sequence). Between the trimmed V and J ends, which lost 11 bases and 6 bases, there was a span of 24 bases.